The sequence of this TCR beta chain was determined in a study of cytomegalovirus exposure and HLA in healthy donors. The wider study: Early on, a data release was issued that held tens of millions of unique TCRs from HLA-typed donors. General study points: Most TCR beta V segments were productive about 87% or about 30% of the time in an earlier analysis. TCR beta chains numbering 164 were designated cytomegalovirus-associated. Rare TCR sequences predominated, though certain public TCRs were found in many donors.

It was with 60 Vbeta and 13 Jbeta primers that the PCR ran. Some clones are missing from TCRdb's copy, which holds only in-frame ones; the method was immunoSEQ multiplex PCR. The repertoire consists of more than 85,000 clones, with about 86% occurring once and the leading ten covering 2.2%. With respect to this clone: Its matching antigen is unknown.

This CDR3 has 14 residues. Germline V gene sequence: CDR1 SGHNT, CDR2 YYREEE (reference sequence). Losses at the gene ends were 0 bases for V and 7 bases for J; bases not matched to a gene: 6. The rearrangement links TRBV5-4 to TRBJ1-1; TRBD1 matches at 7 bases. This receptor was obtained from a woman aged 25 to 45 in good health and CMV-seronegative. Sequencing was performed on PBMCs. CDR3 region: CASSLAQGKGEAFF. CDR3 nucleotides: TGTGCCAGCAGCTTGGCACAGGGGAAGGGTGAAGCTTTCTTT. Drawing the rest from reference TRBV5-4 and TRBJ1-1, the complete variable domain is ETGVTQSPTHLIKTRGQQVTLRCSSQSGHNTVSWYQQALGQGPQFIFQYYREEENGRGNFPPRFSGLQFPNYSSELNVNALELDDSALYLCASSLAQGKGEAFFGQGTRLTVV.